This record covers a single TCR beta chain. This could be a read error, since a much larger clone is one nucleotide away. The CDR3 ends on some other residue instead of the conserved phenylalanine or tryptophan, so this is likely a read error. CDR1 is WSHSY and CDR2 is SAAADI in the germline V gene. CDR3 size: 14 residues. The V end lost 2 bases, the J end lost 3 bases, and 10 bases lay between the germline ends. Unique molecular identifiers were used to barcode this TCRbeta library. TCRdb passed the PCR reads through MiXCR, listing each CDR3 protein once. The sample lists under 300,000 distinct CDR3 sequences; approximately 9.8% were seen once. This sample was included in a study of T-cell reconstitution after alpha-beta-depleted transplantation in children.

The sequence derives from a human donor who donated a stem cell graft to a child with SCID. This chain joins TRBV10-2 and TRBJ1-2; D is possibly TRBD1 (6 bases). The sample here was PBMCs from the stem cell graft donor, taken from the stem cell graft. CDR3 sequence: CASSEDRPDYGYTC. In DNA form, the CDR3 reads TGCGCCAGCAGTGAGGACAGGCCGGACTATGGCTACACCTGC.